The following is a TCR beta chain sequence with its context. Its target is unknown. These data originate in a study of OX40 agonist ivuxolimab in advanced cancers. Whole-study context: With a range of roughly 23 to 79, age averaged roughly 60 years, and 70% to 85% were male. Among those treated, three patients had partial responses, one with hepatocellular carcinoma and two with cutaneous melanoma. Around 40% of patients had received prior checkpoint inhibitor therapy.

Study results and caveats: Clonal expansion by week 6 occurred in CD4+ and CD8+ blood T cells (at 0.1 to 3.0 mg/kg).

Generated by immunoSEQ multiplex PCR, the TCRdb table keeps only in-frame clones and is missing some. Of about 69,000 clones in the sample, 90% to 95% were seen once. J was trimmed by 6 bases and V by 3 bases; bases with no gene match: 9. CDR3 length: 14 amino acids. Germline V gene sequence: CDR1 SQVTM, CDR2 ANQGSEA. The input for sequencing was CD4+ or CD8+ T cells sorted from blood, taken in a trial of the OX40 agonist ivuxolimab. This chain uses TRBV29-1 with TRBJ1-1; 8 bases align to TRBD1. This clonotype was sampled from an adult with an advanced solid tumor such as melanoma, head and neck, liver or kidney cancer. The CDR3 DNA reads as TGCAGCGTTGACCCATGGACAGGGCCCCCTGAAGCTTTCTTT. Translated, it gives CSVDPWTGPPEAFF.